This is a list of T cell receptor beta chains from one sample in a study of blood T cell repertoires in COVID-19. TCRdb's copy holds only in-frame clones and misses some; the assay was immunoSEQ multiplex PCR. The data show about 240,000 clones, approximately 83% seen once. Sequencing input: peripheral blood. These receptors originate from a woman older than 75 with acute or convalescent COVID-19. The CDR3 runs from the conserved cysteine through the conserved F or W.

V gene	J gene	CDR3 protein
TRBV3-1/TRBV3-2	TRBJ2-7	CASSLPLGEQYF
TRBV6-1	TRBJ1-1	CASSLRPTGNTEAFF
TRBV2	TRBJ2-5	CASRRDRQYLQETQYF
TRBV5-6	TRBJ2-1	CASSLVSGGSYNEQFF
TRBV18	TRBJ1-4	CASAISSNEKLFF
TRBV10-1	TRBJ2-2	CASSEADRRNTGELFF
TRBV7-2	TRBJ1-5	CASSHPGGNQPQHF
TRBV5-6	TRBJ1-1	CASRDRPTQNTEAFF
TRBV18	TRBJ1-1	CASSPPLTDSAEAFF
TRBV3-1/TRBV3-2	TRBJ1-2	CASSPGVLEYGYTF